One and the same sample provided the 16 T cell receptor beta chains below, sequenced in a study of blood T cell repertoires in COVID-19. Produced via immunoSEQ multiplex PCR; TCRdb's table is partial and in-frame only. The sample has 200,000 to 300,000 clones, 86% seen once. What was sequenced was PBMCs or T cells enriched from blood (not recorded which). Receptors originate from a young woman who had recovered from COVID-19.

Here the CDR3 reads CASSQDHRAGGGYTF. As DNA, the CDR3 is TGTGCCAGCAGCCAAGATCACAGAGCGGGAGGTGGCTACACCTTC. This chain uses TRBV3-1 (or the pseudogene TRBV3-2) with TRBJ1-2; unclear D gene. From germline, CDR1 is LGHDT and CDR2 YNNKEL (reference sequence). There are 15 residues in the CDR3. The germline V and J ends were trimmed by 0 bases and 7 bases, with 15 bases remaining between them.

The chain is built from TRBV7-9 and TRBJ2-1; TRBD2 matches at 7 bases. From germline, CDR1 is SEHNR and CDR2 FQNEAQ (reference sequence). The junction had 7 bases not matched to a gene; V was cut back by 1 base and J by 13 bases. This CDR3 is 13 amino acids long. The CDR3 coding sequence is TGTGCCAGCAGCTTAGACAGCGGGATCGAACAGTTCTTC. Its protein is CASSLDSGIEQFF.

The chain is built from TRBV5-4 and TRBJ2-1; TRBD1 might be the D (7 bases). V was trimmed by 1 base and J by 4 bases, leaving 15 bases between them. Germline CDR1 and CDR2: SGHNT and YYREEE (reference sequence). CDR3 length: 16 amino acids. This CDR3 reads CASSLPGGGAYNEQFF. The DNA of the CDR3 is TGTGCCAGCAGCTTGCCAGGAGGGGGCGCATACAATGAGCAGTTCTTC.

The chain employs TRBV5-6 and TRBJ1-4; D is uncertain. The length of the CDR3 is 12 residues. The V gene lost 4 bases and the J gene lost 3 bases, with 4 bases spanning the gap. Germline V gives CDR1 SGHDT, CDR2 YYEEEE. CDR3 protein: CASSLANEKLFF. DNA of the CDR3: TGTGCCAGCAGCCTAGCTAATGAAAAACTGTTTTTT. Full variable domain (missing parts from reference TRBV5-6 and TRBJ1-4): DAGVTQSPTHLIKTRGQQVTLRCSPKSGHDTVSWYQQALGQGPQFIFQYYEEEERQRGNFPDRFSGHQFPNYSSELNVNALLLGDSALYLCASSLANEKLFFGSGTQLSVL.

The chain uses TRBV7-2 and TRBJ2-3; no firm D call. This CDR3 contains 16 residues. Trimming removed 4 bases from V and 0 bases from J, with 14 bases in between. Germline values: CDR1 SGHTA, CDR2 FQGNSA. The CDR3 is CASSSLVVASTDTQYF. The CDR3, as DNA: TGTGCCAGCAGCTCCTTGGTAGTTGCTAGCACAGATACGCAGTATTTT. Full variable domain (missing parts from reference TRBV7-2 and TRBJ2-3): GAGVSQSPSNKVTEKGKDVELRCDPISGHTALYWYRQSLGQGLEFLIYFQGNSAPDKSGLPSDRFSAERTGGSVSTLTIQRTQQEDSAVYLCASSSLVVASTDTQYFGPGTRLTVL.

The CDR3, as DNA: TGTGCCAGCAACGTATACCCAGTGTCCAATGAGCAGTTCTTC. Residues: CASNVYPVSNEQFF. V gene TRBV5-4 combines with J gene TRBJ2-1; D is unclear. The CDR3 covers 14 residues. Germline CDR1 SGHNT, CDR2 YYREEE (reference sequence). Between the trimmed V and J ends, which lost 6 bases and 6 bases, there was a span of 16 bases.

This clone was seen more than once but under ten times. CDR3 bases: TGTGCCAGCAGTGGACTGATCAACTATGGCTACACCTTC. Residues: CASSGLINYGYTF. V usage is TRBV2 and J usage is TRBJ1-2; D is undetermined. The CDR3 has 13 residues. CDR1 is SNHLY and CDR2 is FYNNEI in the germline V gene. Trimming left V 4 bases short and J 2 bases short, with 8 bases between.

The chain has TRBV11-3 and TRBJ2-1, with 8 nucleotides matching TRBD2. Germline values: CDR1 SGHNT, CDR2 YENEEA. This CDR3 is 15 amino acids long. Germline trimming cut 3 bases from V and 7 bases from J; bases unmatched to any gene: 8. The CDR3 protein is CASSFRGGGINEQFF. The CDR3, as DNA: TGTGCCAGCAGCTTTCGTGGCGGGGGGATAAATGAGCAGTTCTTC.

V gene TRBV9 combines with J gene TRBJ2-3; 7 nucleotides match TRBD1. The length of the CDR3 is 17 residues. With V trimmed by 4 bases and J by 1 base, 12 bases remained unmatched. CDR1 and CDR2 from the germline V gene are SGDLS and YYNGEE. Here the CDR3 reads CASSPREGARGTDTQYF. CDR3 DNA sequence: TGTGCCAGCAGCCCCCGAGAGGGGGCAAGAGGCACAGATACGCAGTATTTT. The full variable domain, completed using reference TRBV9 and TRBJ2-3, is DSGVTQTPKHLITATGQRVTLRCSPRSGDLSVYWYQQSLDQGLQFLIQYYNGEERAKGNILERFSAQQFPDLHSELNLSSLELGDSALYFCASSPREGARGTDTQYFGPGTRLTVL.

V usage is TRBV6-1 and J usage is TRBJ1-1, with D possibly being TRBD1 (5 bases). Trimming took off 5 bases at V and 11 bases at J, with 15 bases between the two ends. The CDR3 length is 12 residues. Per the germline V gene, CDR1 is MNHNS and CDR2 is SASEGT. The CDR3 region has the DNA TGTGCCAGCAGTTTTGACAGTCCCAAGGCTTTCTTT. Protein product: CASSFDSPKAFF.

The chain couples TRBV6-5 to TRBJ1-5, with D hard to call. Germline CDR1 is MNHEY and CDR2 is SVGAGI. This CDR3 contains 16 residues. Trimming cost V 0 bases and J 2 bases, with 11 bases left between them. The CDR3: CASSYSSGVGNQPQHF. CDR3 coding DNA: TGTGCCAGCAGTTACTCTTCGGGTGTGGGCAATCAGCCCCAGCATTTT.

The chain combines TRBV5-1 with TRBJ2-3; D is perhaps TRBD1 (6 bases). The germline gives CDR1 SGHRS, CDR2 YFSETQ. V shed 4 bases and J shed 2 bases, with 17 bases lying between them. The CDR3 covers 16 residues. The CDR3 reads CASSGVSTGNTDTQYF. CDR3 DNA: TGCGCCAGCAGCGGAGTATCGACAGGTAACACAGATACGCAGTATTTT.

This chain links TRBV7-6 with TRBJ2-7; D gene unclear. CDR1 and CDR2 (germline): SGHVS, FNYEAQ. Between the trimmed V and J ends, which lost 1 base and 5 bases, there was a span of 3 bases. This CDR3 has 11 amino acids. CDR3 DNA sequence: TGTGCCAGCAGCTTAGACAACGAGCAGTACTTC. This codes for CASSLDNEQYF. Complete variable domain (other parts from reference TRBV7-6 and TRBJ2-7): GAGVSQSPRYKVTKRGQDVALRCDPISGHVSLYWYRQALGQGPEFLTYFNYEAQQDKSGLPNDRFSAERPEGSISTLTIQRTEQRDSAMYRCASSLDNEQYFGPGTRLTVT.

The chain combines TRBV2 with TRBJ1-6; D is perhaps TRBD1 (5 bases). Germline V gene data show CDR1 as SNHLY and CDR2 as FYNNEI. Trimming cost V 6 bases and J 7 bases, with 19 bases left between them. This CDR3 spans 16 amino acids. The CDR3 coding sequence is TGTGCCAGCAGAAACCGGGACTCCGGGAAAAATTCACCCCTCCACTTT. This translates into CASRNRDSGKNSPLHF. The complete variable domain, with remaining parts taken from reference TRBV2 and TRBJ1-6, reads EPEVTQTPSHQVTQMGQEVILRCVPISNHLYFYWYRQILGQKVEFLVSFYNNEISEKSEIFDDQFSVERPDGSNFTLKIRSTKLEDSAMYFCASRNRDSGKNSPLHFGNGTRLTVT.

J is TRBJ1-1 and V is TRBV7-2; maybe TRBD1 (5 bases). Looked up from germline, CDR1 is SGHTA and CDR2 is FQGNSA. The ends were cut back, 2 bases at V and 11 bases at J, with 18 bases in the middle. CDR3 length: 14 amino acids. The CDR3 DNA follows: TGTGCCAGCAGCTTACCCGGGAGAGGTGGGGCGGCTTTCTTT. Protein product: CASSLPGRGGAAFF.

This clone turned up a few times. The junction does not match germline at one end; this may be a read error. CDR3 coding DNA: TGCAGCGTAGGGACTAGCGGGAGTATGTCGATCTTC. Protein product: CSVGTSGSMSIF. The chain recombines TRBV29-1 with TRBJ2-1, with TRBD2 identical over 14 bases. The CDR3 contains 12 residues. The germline gives CDR1 SQVTM, CDR2 ANQGSEA.